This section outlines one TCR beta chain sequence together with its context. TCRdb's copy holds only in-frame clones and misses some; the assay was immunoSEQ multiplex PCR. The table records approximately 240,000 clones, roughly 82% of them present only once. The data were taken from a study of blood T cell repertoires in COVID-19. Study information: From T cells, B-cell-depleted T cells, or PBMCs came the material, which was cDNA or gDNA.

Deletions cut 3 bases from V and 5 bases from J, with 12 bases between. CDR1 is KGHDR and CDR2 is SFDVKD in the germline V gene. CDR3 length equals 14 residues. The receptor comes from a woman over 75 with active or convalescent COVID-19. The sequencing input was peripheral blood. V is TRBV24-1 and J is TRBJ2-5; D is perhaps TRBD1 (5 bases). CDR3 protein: CATSDRQPSETQYF. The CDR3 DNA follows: TGTGCCACCAGTGATCGACAGCCCAGTGAGACCCAGTACTTC.